This T cell receptor (beta chain) was sequenced for a study of technical replicates of blood from a few donors. Per germline, CDR1 KGHSH and CDR2 LQKENI. This CDR3 has 13 amino acids. The ends lost 8 bases at V and 3 bases at J; junction bases unmatched: 7. Using immunoSEQ multiplex PCR, the repertoire was profiled, and TCRdb retains in-frame clones only, with some absent. The sample lists about 68,000 clones, under 98% seen once, with about 0.24% in the top ten. The receptor was isolated from a human donor in good health. The chain has TRBV18 and TRBJ2-7, with 7 bases lining up with TRBD1. Sample: T cells isolated from PBMCs. CDR3 region: CASRPGDSYEQYF. CDR3 sequence (DNA): TGTGCCAGCCGTCCCGGGGACAGCTACGAGCAGTACTTC.